This TCR beta chain was documented in a study of T cells in localized non-small cell lung cancer. This clone was seen more than once but under ten times. Profiled with immunoSEQ multiplex PCR; TCRdb holds only in-frame clones, not every one. The table records around 12,000 clones, roughly 27% of them present only once. This CDR3 region has 13 residues. Germline V CDR1 and CDR2: ENHRY, SYGVKD. The germline V and J ends were trimmed by 2 bases and 5 bases, with 7 bases remaining between them. This clonotype was obtained from a female donor aged 60 or older with stage I lung adenocarcinoma. The chain combines TRBV10-3 with TRBJ1-5; D may be TRBD1 (6 bases). The sequencing here drew on lung tumor tissue, taken before any cancer treatment. CDR3 coding DNA: TGTGCCATCAGTGAGCCAGGGGATCAGCCCCAGCATTTT. This sequence encodes CAISEPGDQPQHF.